The rows below give T cell receptor beta chains drawn from one sample of a study of breast tumors, draining lymph nodes, adjacent tissues. TCRdb reprocessed the multiplex PCR reads with MiXCR, giving one entry per CDR3 protein. The top ten clones hold around 1.5% of a sample with under 250,000 distinct CDR3 sequences, 32% of them seen once. The source material was axillary lymph node tissue. The receptors were sampled from a female donor with breast cancer. Some clones in this sample may be carry-over from other donors' samples. The CDR3 runs from the conserved cysteine through the conserved F or W. A D gene is named only where the DNA matches it firmly. Only part of the rows carry a size: once, few, many, or a class if the clone is expanded.

NA	TRBV2	few	TRBJ2-2	CASSAGALFF	TGTGCCAGCAGTGCCGGGGCTCTGTTTTTT
TRBD2	TRBV10-3	many	TRBJ2-3	CAISEIGTRRSIADTQYF	TGTGCCATCAGTGAAATTGGGACTAGGAGAAGCATTGCGGATACGCAGTATTTT
TRBD1	TRBV19	many	TRBJ1-5	CASSDRAGASNQPQHF	TGTGCCAGTAGCGACAGGGCTGGTGCTAGCAATCAGCCCCAGCATTTT
NA	TRBV15	NA	TRBJ2-3	CATSSGREDTQYF	TGTGCCACCAGCAGCGGGAGAGAGGATACGCAGTATTTT
NA	TRBV12-3/TRBV12-4	many	TRBJ1-3	CASTQGVRGADTIYF	TGTGCCAGCACCCAAGGAGTGCGAGGGGCGGACACCATATATTTT
NA	TRBV20-1	NA	TRBJ1-4	CSASSRENEKLFF	TGCAGTGCTAGTAGCAGGGAGAATGAAAAACTGTTTTTT
NA	TRBV20-1	many	TRBJ2-3	CSARRQLGISTDTQYF	TGCAGTGCTAGGAGACAGTTGGGCATCAGCACAGATACGCAGTATTTT
NA	TRBV18	many	TRBJ2-7	CASSPRGGGTSYEQYF	TGTGCCAGCTCACCACGGGGCGGGGGCACCTCCTACGAGCAGTACTTC
NA	TRBV5-5	NA	TRBJ2-4	CASSSPPGHRYF	TGTGCCAGCAGCTCCCCACCGGGTCACCGGTACTTC
TRBD2	TRBV6-1	NA	TRBJ2-1	CASRQTGLAGEGVGYNEQFF	TGTGCCAGCAGACAAACGGGACTAGCGGGAGAGGGGGTCGGGTACAATGAGCAGTTCTTC
NA	TRBV6-5	many	TRBJ1-4	CASSYSKGSGGEKLFF	TGTGCCAGCAGCTACTCGAAGGGTTCTGGGGGTGAAAAACTGTTTTTT
TRBD1	TRBV6-2/TRBV6-3	NA	TRBJ1-1	CASRDRKAFF	TGTGCCAGCAGGGACAGGAAAGCTTTCTTT
NA	TRBV7-9	many	TRBJ2-3	CASSLGLAIPTDTQYF	TGTGCCAGCAGCTTAGGGCTAGCAATACCCACAGATACGCAGTATTTT
NA	TRBV6-1	many	TRBJ1-6	CASSAGRNSPLHF	TGTGCCAGCAGTGCCGGGCGGAATTCACCCCTCCACTTT
NA	TRBV11-2	NA	TRBJ2-1	CDSSFYICSASSLAGAWNYNEQFF	NA
TRBD2	TRBV27	many	TRBJ2-7	CAVRRGGPPSYEQYF	TGTGCCGTCCGCCGCGGGGGGCCCCCCTCCTACGAGCAGTACTTC
NA	TRBV7-2	many	TRBJ1-3	CASSSYGGSGNTIYF	TGTGCCAGCAGCTCCTACGGGGGCTCTGGAAACACCATATATTTT
NA	TRBV5-6	many	TRBJ1-2	CASSLAAATGYTF	TGTGCCAGCAGCTTGGCGGCAGCCACTGGCTACACCTTC
TRBD1	TRBV19	NA	TRBJ2-2	CASSGTGPGELFF	TGTGCCAGCTCCGGGACAGGACCTGGGGAGCTGTTTTTT
NA	TRBV6-1	NA	TRBJ2-4	CASSERVLAKNIQYF	TGTGCCAGCAGTGAGAGGGTACTAGCCAAAAACATTCAGTACTTC
TRBD2	TRBV5-6	many	TRBJ2-5	CASSPGTTGRETQYF	TGTGCCAGCAGCCCGGGGACTACCGGGAGAGAGACCCAGTACTTC
NA	TRBV19	many	TRBJ2-7	CASSIDLTTYEQYF	TGTGCCAGTAGTATAGATCTTACTACCTACGAGCAGTACTTC
TRBD2	TRBV18	few	TRBJ2-1	CASSPGLAGGPNEQFF	TGTGCCAGCTCACCGGGGCTAGCGGGAGGCCCCAATGAGCAGTTCTTC
TRBD1	TRBV20-1	NA	TRBJ2-7	CGGDRTGGSAQYF	TGCGGTGGGGATCGGACAGGGGGCAGCGCGCAGTACTTC
TRBD2	TRBV27	few	TRBJ2-7	CATAGAGGPYEQYF	TGTGCCACGGCTGGGGCGGGGGGTCCCTACGAGCAGTACTTC
NA	TRBV29-1	few	TRBJ2-7	CSVDDGVDEQYF	TGCAGCGTTGATGACGGGGTTGACGAGCAGTACTTC